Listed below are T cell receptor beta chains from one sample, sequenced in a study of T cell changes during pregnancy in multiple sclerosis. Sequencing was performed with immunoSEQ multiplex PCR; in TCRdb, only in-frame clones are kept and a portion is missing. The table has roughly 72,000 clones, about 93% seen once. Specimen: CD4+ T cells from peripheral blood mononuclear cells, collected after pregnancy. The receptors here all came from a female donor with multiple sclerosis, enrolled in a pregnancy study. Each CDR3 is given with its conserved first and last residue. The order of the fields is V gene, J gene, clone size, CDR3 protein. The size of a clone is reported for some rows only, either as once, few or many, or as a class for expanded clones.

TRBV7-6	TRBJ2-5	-	CASSLRLAAPETQYF
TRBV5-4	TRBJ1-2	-	CASSQVFRGSGYGYTF
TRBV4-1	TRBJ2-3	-	CASSQESGGWYTQYF
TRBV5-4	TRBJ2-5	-	CASSREGPRETQYF
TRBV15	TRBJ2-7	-	CATSPQKSYEQYF
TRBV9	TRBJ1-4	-	CASSPPTGAGVNEKLFF
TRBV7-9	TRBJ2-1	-	CASTQGGLAGGPSYNEQFF
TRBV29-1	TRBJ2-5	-	CSVTGRLQETQYF
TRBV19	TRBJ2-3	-	CATRTGSDTQYF
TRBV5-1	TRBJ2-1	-	CASSRFSLTSYNEQFF
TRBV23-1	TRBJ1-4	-	CASSQSGTATNEKLFF
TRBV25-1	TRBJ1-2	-	CASSDPPANYGYTF
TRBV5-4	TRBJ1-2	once	CASSPRDRNYGYTF
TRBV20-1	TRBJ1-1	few	CSAQITEAFF
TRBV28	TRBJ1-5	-	CASSLQTAGGQPQHF
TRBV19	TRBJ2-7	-	CASSPGTGTYEQYF
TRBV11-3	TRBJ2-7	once	CASSRRLGHHYEQYF
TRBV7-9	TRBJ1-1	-	CASSLSRNTEAFF
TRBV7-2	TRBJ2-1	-	CASSPGSYNEQFF
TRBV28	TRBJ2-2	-	CASTKTMGGAAGELFF
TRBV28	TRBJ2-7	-	CASSVQGAQQYF
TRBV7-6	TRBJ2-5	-	CASSLVTAGEGETQYF
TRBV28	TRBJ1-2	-	CASSLLDRGLLYGYTF
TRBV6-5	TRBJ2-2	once	CASALFAGNTGELFF
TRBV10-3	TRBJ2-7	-	CAITSGTNYEQYF
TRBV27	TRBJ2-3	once	CASRAGTGGIYTQYF
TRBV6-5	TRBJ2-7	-	CASSRGQYYEQYF
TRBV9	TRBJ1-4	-	CASSAGTASEKLFF